The 25 T cell receptor beta chains below come from one sample, sequenced in a study of blood T cell repertoires in COVID-19. Profiling relied on immunoSEQ multiplex PCR, and the TCRdb table lists in-frame clones only, not all of them. The table includes 250,000 to 400,000 clones, about 89% detected once. Sequenced input: PBMCs or T cells enriched from blood (not recorded which). All receptors come from a man aged 60 to 69 who had recovered from COVID-19.

V gene TRBV7-2 combines with J gene TRBJ2-1; maybe TRBD2 (5 bases). The CDR3 totals 15 residues. V lost 0 bases and J 6 bases, leaving 12 bases between the germline ends. Germline CDR1 is SGHTA and CDR2 is FQGNSA. For the CDR3, the DNA is TGTGCCAGCAGCTTAGCACTACCCGGGGTCAATGAGCAGTTCTTC. Translating it yields CASSLALPGVNEQFF.

This chain uses TRBV5-4 with TRBJ2-2; the match to TRBD2 covers 7 bases. This CDR3 is built from 17 residues. Germline V gene sequence: CDR1 SGHNT, CDR2 YYREEE (reference sequence). V was pared by 0 bases and J by 7 bases, with 12 bases of the junction left unmatched. The CDR3 region has the DNA TGTGCCAGCAGCTTGGGAAGGGCGGGAGACGGGAGCGGGGAGCTGTTTTTT. Encoded protein: CASSLGRAGDGSGELFF.

The chain uses TRBV2 and TRBJ1-5; 11 bases are a match to TRBD1. From germline, CDR1 is SNHLY and CDR2 FYNNEI. This CDR3 region has 15 residues. V lost 6 bases to trimming and J lost 6 bases; unmatched junction nucleotides: 7. The CDR3 region is CASRPPGQGGQPQHF. CDR3 sequence (DNA): TGTGCCAGCAGACCTCCGGGACAGGGGGGTCAGCCCCAGCATTTT.

This clone was seen more than once but under ten times. The rearrangement uses TRBV5-1 and TRBJ2-1, with 9 bases identical to TRBD2. The V segment lost 5 bases and the J segment 7 bases; nucleotides outside the gene matches: 19. CDR3 length equals 18 residues. Per germline, CDR1 SGHRS and CDR2 YFSETQ. Here the CDR3 DNA reads TGCGCCAGCAGTCCGGTTGCCAGCGGGAGGCGAGGTGCGAATGAGCAGTTCTTC. Its translation: CASSPVASGRRGANEQFF.

The CDR3 DNA reads as TGTGCCAGCAGCGCCCGAGGGGAGACCCAGTACTTC. It translates to CASSARGETQYF. The V and J genes are TRBV9 and TRBJ2-5, with D possibly TRBD2 on 5 matching bases. CDR3 length: 12 residues. Germline V gene lookup returns CDR1 SGDLS and CDR2 YYNGEE. Trimming shortened V by 3 bases and J by 5 bases, and 8 bases separated the two germline ends.

The J gene is TRBJ2-7, the V gene TRBV7-9; 10 bases are shared with TRBD1. This CDR3 has 14 amino acids. CDR1 is SEHNR and CDR2 is FQNEAQ in the germline V gene (reference sequence). Trimming took 5 bases from V and 6 from J; bases not matched to a gene: 7. CDR3 nucleotides: TGTGCCAGCAGCCTCGGACAGGGGGAGCGCGAGCAGTACTTC. As protein: CASSLGQGEREQYF.

This chain links TRBV7-2 with TRBJ2-1; D is perhaps TRBD1 (5 bases). V lost 3 bases, J lost 7 bases, and 10 bases lay in between. The germline V gene has CDR1 SGHTA and CDR2 FQGNSA. The length of the CDR3 is 13 residues. The CDR3 reads CASSLTAPNEQFF. The CDR3 region has the DNA TGTGCCAGCAGCTTGACAGCGCCTAATGAGCAGTTCTTC.

The gene calls are TRBV6-5 and TRBJ1-1; possibly TRBD1 for D (5 bases). Trimming pared 2 bases from V and 3 bases from J, leaving 10 bases between. The germline gives CDR1 MNHEY, CDR2 SVGAGI. The length of the CDR3 is 14 residues. The CDR3 spells CASSYRGVYTEAFF. DNA for the CDR3: TGTGCCAGCAGTTACCGGGGGGTATACACTGAAGCTTTCTTT.

The chain carries TRBV6-2 or TRBV6-3 and TRBJ1-5; no firm D call. Trimming stripped 2 bases from V and 7 bases from J, with 12 bases between. Germline CDR1 and CDR2: MNHEY and SVGEGT. The CDR3 is 14 amino acids. CDR3 sequence reads: CASSYVSGNQPQHF. CDR3 nucleotides: TGTGCCAGCAGTTACGTATCAGGAAACCAGCCCCAGCATTTT.

This chain links TRBV5-5 with TRBJ1-2; D is unclear. CDR3 length equals 14 residues. The V and J ends lost 4 bases and 0 bases respectively, with 10 bases between them. Germline-derived CDR1 and CDR2 are SGHKS and YYEKEE (reference sequence). The chain's CDR3 is CASSQQEANYGYTF. DNA of the CDR3: TGTGCCAGCAGCCAGCAGGAAGCTAACTATGGCTACACCTTC.

The rearrangement uses TRBV7-6 and TRBJ1-1; TRBD1 might be the D (5 bases). The CDR3 runs 18 residues. V was clipped by 2 bases and J by 2 bases, with 21 bases between them. Germline-derived CDR1 and CDR2 are SGHVS and FNYEAQ. In DNA, the CDR3 is TGTGCCAGCAGCTTAAAGCCCACAGGTCCCAGTAGCAACACTGAAGCTTTCTTT. Translating it yields CASSLKPTGPSSNTEAFF.

This clone was recorded once. The chain uses TRBV5-1 and TRBJ2-7; D call uncertain. The CDR3 extends over 12 amino acids. CDR1 SGHRS and CDR2 YFSETQ come from the germline V gene. Trimming shortened V by 0 bases and J by 6 bases, and 7 bases separated the two germline ends. The CDR3 is CASSLGGLEQYF. The CDR3 nucleotides read TGCGCCAGCAGCTTGGGTGGGCTCGAGCAGTACTTC.

V usage is TRBV19 and J usage is TRBJ2-3, with 10 bases that match TRBD2. This CDR3 has 18 residues. The J segment lost 3 bases and the V segment lost 0 bases, leaving 9 bases of the junction unmatched. Germline assignment: CDR1 LNHDA and CDR2 SQIVND (reference sequence). CDR3 loop: CASSIEAGGGLATDTQYF. The CDR3 nucleotides read TGTGCCAGTAGTATAGAAGCGGGAGGGGGCCTGGCGACAGATACGCAGTATTTT.

The V and J genes are TRBV6-2 or TRBV6-3 and TRBJ2-5; the match to TRBD2 covers 11 bases. The CDR3 has 17 residues. The V gene's germline CDR1 is MNHEY and CDR2 SVGEGT. The trim removed 2 bases at V and 1 base at J, leaving 6 bases unmatched. CDR3 nucleotide sequence: TGTGCCAGCAGTTACCTCGGACTAGCGGGCTTCCAAGAGACCCAGTACTTC. Encoded protein: CASSYLGLAGFQETQYF.

The V call is TRBV5-5, the J call TRBJ2-3; tentative D call: TRBD1 (5 bases). This CDR3 is 12 amino acids long. Looked up from germline, CDR1 is SGHKS and CDR2 is YYEKEE (reference sequence). The V end lost 0 bases, the J end lost 6 bases, and 5 bases lay between the germline ends. Here the CDR3 reads CASSLEGDTQYF. CDR3 coding DNA: TGTGCCAGCAGCTTGGAGGGGGATACGCAGTATTTT.

CDR3 nucleotides: TGTGCCATCACTCCCGTGACTAGCGGGAGGGATTTGGGCTACGAGCAGTACTTC. It encodes CAITPVTSGRDLGYEQYF. This chain connects TRBV10-3 to TRBJ2-7; 14 bases map to TRBD2. J lost 3 bases, V lost 7 bases, and 14 bases had no gene match. The CDR3 is made up of 18 amino acids. Germline lookup yields CDR1 ENHRY and CDR2 SYGVKD.

Notes on this clone: The junction differs from germline at one of its ends, possibly a read error. CDR3 sequence reads: CASSLGGIHLQETQYF. DNA for the CDR3: TGTGCTAGCAGCTTGGGGGGGATTCACCTCCAAGAGACCCAGTACTTC. This rearrangement joins TRBV7-7 to TRBJ2-5, with 7 positions matching TRBD2. Germline lookup yields CDR1 SSHAT and CDR2 FNYEAQ (reference sequence). The CDR3 runs to 16 residues.

The rearrangement joins TRBV7-3 to TRBJ2-3, with D perhaps matching TRBD2 (5 bases). V was trimmed by 2 bases and J by 4 bases, leaving 13 bases between them. Per germline, CDR1 SGHTA and CDR2 FQGTGA. The CDR3 loop spans 15 amino acids. CDR3 in DNA: TGTGCCAGCAGCTTATTAAGCGGTGGATCAGATACGCAGTATTTT. Protein product: CASSLLSGGSDTQYF.

This clone was observed a few times. The chain carries TRBV27 and TRBJ1-6; D is undetermined. Germline CDR1 and CDR2: MNHEY and SMNVEV (reference sequence). The V end was cut by 5 bases, the J end by 3 bases, with 11 bases between. The CDR3 covers 15 residues. The CDR3 spells CASSPSRGYNSPLHF. DNA for the CDR3: TGTGCCAGCAGTCCCTCTCGGGGCTATAATTCACCCCTCCACTTT.

V usage is TRBV7-3 and J usage is TRBJ2-3; 9 bases fit TRBD2. V was pared by 5 bases and J by 0 bases, with 3 bases of the junction left unmatched. The CDR3 contains 15 residues. Germline V CDR1 and CDR2: SGHTA, FQGTGA. The CDR3 region has the DNA TGTGCCAGCAGCCGCGGGAGGGTGAGCACAGATACGCAGTATTTT. Protein: CASSRGRVSTDTQYF.

The V and J genes are TRBV6-1 and TRBJ2-1; 7 bases are shared with TRBD1. The CDR3 covers 15 residues. Germline V lookup: CDR1 MNHNS, CDR2 SASEGT. The J segment lost 4 bases and the V segment lost 2 bases, leaving 5 bases of the junction unmatched. Here the CDR3 DNA reads TGTGCCAGCAGTGAATGGGGACAGCCATACAATGAGCAGTTCTTC. Amino acid sequence: CASSEWGQPYNEQFF.

V and J are TRBV27 and TRBJ2-3; D might be TRBD2 (6 bases). The length of the CDR3 is 15 residues. The V and J ends lost 6 bases and 0 bases respectively, with 13 bases between them. CDR1 is MNHEY, CDR2 SMNVEV, per germline (reference sequence). The CDR3 DNA is TGTGCCAGCAGATGGTTAGCGGCTAGCACAGATACGCAGTATTTT. Amino acids: CASRWLAASTDTQYF.

The genes are TRBV5-1 and TRBJ1-2; TRBD1 might be the D (5 bases). The V end lost 4 bases, the J end lost 5 bases, and 12 bases lay between the germline ends. This CDR3 is 13 amino acids long. Germline V gives CDR1 SGHRS, CDR2 YFSETQ. For the CDR3, the DNA is TGCGCCAGCAGCCCACGACAGACGTATGGCTACACCTTC. Amino acid sequence: CASSPRQTYGYTF. Supplemented by reference TRBV5-1 and TRBJ1-2, the full variable domain reads KAGVTQTPRYLIKTRGQQVTLSCSPISGHRSVSWYQQTPGQGLQFLFEYFSETQRNKGNFPGRFSGRQFSNSRSEMNVSTLELGDSALYLCASSPRQTYGYTFGSGTRLTVV.

The J gene is TRBJ1-3, the V gene TRBV29-1; weak D call: TRBD1 (6 bases). The CDR3 extends over 14 amino acids. The germline V and J ends were trimmed by 3 bases and 4 bases, with 13 bases remaining between them. Germline V gene sequence: CDR1 SQVTM, CDR2 ANQGSEA. The CDR3 is CSVDRDGTGNTIYF. Here the CDR3 DNA reads TGCAGCGTTGACAGGGACGGGACAGGAAACACCATATATTTT.

This clone was counted a few times. The chain recombines TRBV5-4 with TRBJ1-2; 9 bases fit TRBD1. Germline CDR1 and CDR2: SGHNT and YYREEE (reference sequence). This CDR3 is built from 16 residues. Germline trimming cut 3 bases from V and 4 bases from J; bases unmatched to any gene: 10. CDR3 in amino acids: CASSSPKGQGSYGYTF. As DNA, the CDR3 is TGTGCCAGCAGCTCCCCGAAGGGACAGGGAAGCTATGGCTACACCTTC.